A single T cell receptor beta chain is shown here with its context. The data belong to a study of cytomegalovirus exposure and HLA in healthy donors. The PCR employed 60 Vbeta primers together with 13 Jbeta primers. Only in-frame clones appear in the TCRdb table, and some are missing; sequencing was by immunoSEQ multiplex PCR. The specimen's table records approximately 150,000 clones. The ends were cut back, 5 bases at V and 2 bases at J, with 13 bases in the middle. The V gene's germline CDR1 is SGHDN and CDR2 FVKESK. The CDR3 extends over 15 amino acids. V gene TRBV14 combines with J gene TRBJ2-4; D is possibly TRBD2 (5 bases). The TCR comes from a woman between 18 and 30 years old in good health and CMV-seronegative. Sequenced sample: PBMCs. The CDR3 reads CASSSRSGTKNIQYF. In nucleotides, the CDR3 is TGTGCCAGCAGCTCTCGCTCGGGGACCAAAAACATTCAGTACTTC.